The present T cell receptor (beta chain) was sequenced within a study of T cells in Graves' hyperthyroidism and ophthalmopathy. About the study: Prior to any treatment, at the point of initial diagnosis, peripheral blood was collected.

From around 11 ml of fresh peripheral blood, PBMCs were isolated. RNA transcripts yielded amplified TCR beta CDR3 regions. HTBI primers were used for first-round RT-PCR of the TCR CDR3. TCRdb re-derived calls from the multiplex PCR reads in MiXCR, one entry per CDR3 protein. The profile covers over 700,000 distinct CDR3 sequences, with about 19% appearing a single time and roughly 17% taken by the ten largest. This CDR3 is built from 16 residues. Germline CDR1 reads SQVTM; CDR2 reads ANQGSEA. Trimming cost V 3 bases and J 2 bases; bases outside gene matches: 6. This clonotype has just a few counts. Input material: blood. V usage is TRBV29-1 and J usage is TRBJ2-3; the match to TRBD2 covers 12 bases. This clonotype was obtained from a woman in her fifties or sixties with Graves' hyperthyroidism that later progressed to Graves' ophthalmopathy. The CDR3 spells CSVDRLAGEPTDTQYF. In DNA, the CDR3 is TGCAGCGTTGACCGACTAGCGGGGGAACCCACAGATACGCAGTATTTT.